These 32 T cell receptor beta chains came from one sample sequenced in a study of shared clonotypes between healthy human individuals (dated by TCRdb to between 2020 and 2021). Library prep was done by the immunoSEQ multiplex PCR assay. TCRdb limited this immuneACCESS table to in-frame rearrangements with V and J called. A share of clones is missing; checked studies link under half to unresolved V genes, and the rest is unexplained. The sample table holds about 500,000 clones, of which roughly 80% were seen once. The biggest ten clones account for more than 10% of the sample. Sequenced input: PBMCs. The receptors were sampled from a woman in her thirties or forties in good health. Some clones in this sample may be carry-over from other donors' samples.

Note on this clone: Germline and junction disagree at one end, which may indicate a read error. The chain carries TRBV28 and TRBJ2-7; a weak D match, TRBD2 (6 bases). Germline V gene sequence: CDR1 MDHEN, CDR2 SYDVKM. The CDR3 is 8 amino acids. The CDR3 loop is CASRRGGF. The CDR3 bases are TGTGCCAGCAGGCGGGGCGGCTTC.

The chain employs TRBV9 and TRBJ2-3; 8 nucleotides line up with TRBD2. CDR3 length: 15 amino acids. V trimming: 7 bases; J trimming: 4 bases; junction bases outside the gene matches: 11. The germline CDR1 and CDR2 sequences are SGDLS and YYNGEE. The CDR3 bases are TGTGCCAGCGGCACCGGGACTAGAGACGCAGATACGCAGTATTTT. As protein: CASGTGTRDADTQYF.

This sequence joins TRBV7-3 and TRBJ2-3; D may correspond to TRBD1 or TRBD2 (6 bases each). This CDR3 has 16 residues. Trimming shortened V by 4 bases and J by 6 bases, and 20 bases separated the two germline ends. Germline CDR1 SGHTA, CDR2 FQGTGA. CDR3 in amino acids: CASSSRGTRVGDTQYF. The DNA for the CDR3 is TGTGCCAGCAGCTCACGCGGGACACGCGTAGGTGATACGCAGTATTTT.

The chain uses TRBV10-3 and TRBJ2-7, with 7 positions matching TRBD2. The CDR3 consists of 17 residues. Germline CDR1 ENHRY, CDR2 SYGVKD. The ends lost 1 base at V and 0 bases at J; junction bases unmatched: 9. CDR3 DNA sequence: TGTGCCATCAGTGAGTTAACCTCTAGCGGAAGCTCCTACGAGCAGTACTTC. It yields the protein CAISELTSSGSSYEQYF.

The rearrangement links TRBV11-2 to TRBJ2-7; no clear D gene. The CDR3 has 16 amino acids. From germline, CDR1 is SGHAT and CDR2 FQNNGV. Trimming stripped 4 bases from V and 0 bases from J, with 16 bases between. CDR3 amino acids: CASSSPNLAGSYEQYF. In DNA form, the CDR3 reads TGTGCCAGCAGCTCCCCGAATCTGGCCGGCTCCTACGAGCAGTACTTC.

About this clone: Only one base separates this from a far larger clonotype, so it likely reflects a read error. Other DNA sequences from this sample encode an identical CDR3 as well. The chain is built from TRBV5-6 and TRBJ2-7; D gene uncertain. Germline V gene data show CDR1 as SGHDT and CDR2 as YYEEEE. V was trimmed by 3 bases and J by 0 bases, leaving 1 base between them. The CDR3 is 11 residues long. The CDR3 loop is CASSYSYEQYF. Written as DNA, the CDR3 is TGTGCCAGCAGCTACTCCTACGAGCAGTACTTC.

The V and J genes are TRBV19 and TRBJ1-1; D is uncertain. Germline CDR1 is LNHDA and CDR2 is SQIVND (reference sequence). Between the trimmed V and J ends, which lost 4 bases and 4 bases, there was a span of 10 bases. There are 13 residues in the CDR3. In DNA form, the CDR3 reads TGTGCCAGTAGTACGCGGGCTGGCACTGAAGCTTTCTTT. It is translated as CASSTRAGTEAFF. Full variable domain (missing parts from reference TRBV19 and TRBJ1-1): DGGITQSPKYLFRKEGQNVTLSCEQNLNHDAMYWYRQDPGQGLRLIYYSQIVNDFQKGDIAEGYSVSREKKESFPLTVTSAQKNPTAFYLCASSTRAGTEAFFGQGTRLTVV.

The J gene is TRBJ1-4, the V gene TRBV5-5; 10 bases line up with TRBD1. The CDR3 spans 14 residues. The ends lost 7 bases at V and 6 bases at J; junction bases unmatched: 6. CDR1 and CDR2 from the germline V gene are SGHKS and YYEKEE (reference sequence). The CDR3 bases are TGTGCCAGCGAAACCGGGACAGGGGATGAAAAACTGTTTTTT. It encodes CASETGTGDEKLFF.

As concerns this clone: It is likely a read error: a sequence one base away is far more abundant. The rearrangement uses TRBV29-1 and TRBJ2-7, with 7 bases aligning to TRBD1. This CDR3 has 13 residues. Germline CDR1 and CDR2: SQVTM and ANQGSEA. The CDR3 is CSASGTERYKQYF. The CDR3 bases are TGCAGCGCATCCGGGACAGAGCGCTACAAGCAGTACTTC.

J is TRBJ2-5 and V is TRBV5-6; D ambiguous. The ends were cut back, 0 bases at V and 2 bases at J, with 11 bases in the middle. There are 15 residues in the CDR3. The V gene's germline CDR1 is SGHDT and CDR2 YYEEEE. DNA for the CDR3: TGTGCCAGCAGCTTGGCTAGACGGATGCAAGAGACCCAGTACTTC. Translating gives CASSLARRMQETQYF.

This chain joins TRBV19 and TRBJ2-7; possibly TRBD1 for D (5 bases). The CDR3 totals 14 residues. Germline CDR1 is LNHDA and CDR2 is SQIVND (reference sequence). Trimming removed 2 bases at V and 3 bases at J, with 11 bases between. The CDR3 loop is CASSIRQNSYEQYF. CDR3 nucleotides: TGTGCCAGTAGTATACGACAGAATAGCTACGAGCAGTACTTC.

The sample holds one count of this clone. The rearrangement joins TRBV5-1 to TRBJ2-7; 8 bases align to TRBD2. The junction had 7 bases not matched to a gene; V was cut back by 0 bases and J by 2 bases. Germline CDR1 SGHRS, CDR2 YFSETQ. The CDR3 length is 16 residues. The CDR3 DNA sequence: TGCGCCAGCAGCTTGGAGACTAGCGATCTCGCCTACGAGCAGTACTTC. Translation: CASSLETSDLAYEQYF.

The V and J genes are TRBV6-5 and TRBJ2-7, with 7 bases fitting TRBD1. The CDR3 has 14 amino acids. The germline V gene has CDR1 MNHEY and CDR2 SVGAGI. Trimming cost V 0 bases and J 4 bases; bases outside gene matches: 3. The CDR3 region is CASSYSTGWYEQYF. Here the CDR3 DNA reads TGTGCCAGCAGTTACTCGACAGGGTGGTACGAGCAGTACTTC.

This clone has only one observation. The chain carries TRBV29-1 and TRBJ2-7; D may be TRBD1 (5 bases). The germline V and J ends were trimmed by 4 bases and 0 bases, with 16 bases remaining between them. CDR3 length: 15 residues. CDR1 is SQVTM and CDR2 is ANQGSEA in the germline V gene. The CDR3 protein is CSVGGFGASSYEQYF. The CDR3 DNA sequence: TGCAGCGTTGGGGGTTTTGGGGCGAGCTCCTACGAGCAGTACTTC.

As to this clone: A read error is possible here, since a much larger clone lies one base away. The sample contains more than one DNA sequence encoding this CDR3. The chain employs TRBV18 and TRBJ2-1; 7 bases agree with TRBD2. This CDR3 comprises 17 residues. With 2 bases clipped from V and 0 bases from J, the junction kept 7 bases outside the gene matches. From germline, CDR1 is KGHSH and CDR2 LQKENI. In DNA form, the CDR3 reads TGTGCCAGCTCACCAGCGCTAGCGGATAACTCCTACAATGAGCAGTTCTTC. Its protein is CASSPALADNSYNEQFF.

This clone was counted a few times. The chain recombines TRBV7-2 with TRBJ1-5; TRBD1 might be the D (5 bases). Per the germline V gene, CDR1 is SGHTA and CDR2 is FQGNSA. This CDR3 is built from 15 residues. V was clipped by 4 bases and J by 7 bases, with 17 bases between them. The CDR3 region is CASSSLLGGGQPQHF. As DNA, the CDR3 is TGTGCCAGCAGCTCTCTGCTGGGGGGAGGGCAGCCCCAGCATTTT.

The gene calls are TRBV4-2 and TRBJ2-7, with D tentatively TRBD1 (5 bases). Germline assignment: CDR1 LGHNA and CDR2 YNFKEQ. Trimming pared 0 bases from V and 2 bases from J, leaving 8 bases between. This CDR3 comprises 14 residues. The CDR3 coding sequence is TGTGCCAGCAGCCAAGAGATAGGGGCCTACGAGCAGTACTTC. Translation: CASSQEIGAYEQYF.

The chain is built from TRBV11-2 and TRBJ2-2; TRBD2 might be the D (6 bases). V was trimmed by 3 bases and J by 0 bases, leaving 14 bases between them. This CDR3 is 17 amino acids long. The germline CDR1 and CDR2 sequences are SGHAT and FQNNGV. In nucleotides, the CDR3 is TGTGCCAGCAGCTTTTCGGGAGCCCGAGCGAACACCGGGGAGCTGTTTTTT. Protein sequence: CASSFSGARANTGELFF.

V is TRBV5-1 and J is TRBJ2-5; TRBD2 matches 8 bases. Germline lookup yields CDR1 SGHRS and CDR2 YFSETQ. With 0 bases clipped from V and 0 bases from J, the junction kept 7 bases outside the gene matches. This CDR3 is built from 17 residues. The DNA of the CDR3 is TGCGCCAGCAGCTTGGGTGCTAGCGGGCCACACCAAGAGACCCAGTACTTC. Residues: CASSLGASGPHQETQYF.

V is TRBV28 and J is TRBJ2-7; perhaps TRBD2 as D (5 bases). The germline gives CDR1 MDHEN, CDR2 SYDVKM. There are 15 residues in the CDR3. With 0 bases removed from V and 6 bases from J, the gap between germline ends came to 15 bases. The chain's CDR3 is CASSLCESGRCEQYF. The DNA of the CDR3 is TGTGCCAGCAGTTTATGCGAATCGGGAAGATGCGAGCAGTACTTC. Supplemented by reference TRBV28 and TRBJ2-7, the full variable domain reads DVKVTQSSRYLVKRTGEKVFLECVQDMDHENMFWYRQDPGLGLRLIYFSYDVKMKEKGDIPEGYSVSREKKERFSLILESASTNQTSMYLCASSLCESGRCEQYFGPGTRLTVT.

This chain uses TRBV2 with TRBJ2-7; D ambiguous. Germline V gene data show CDR1 as SNHLY and CDR2 as FYNNEI. The CDR3 is made up of 12 amino acids. Trimming pared 1 base from V and 3 bases from J, leaving 4 bases between. This CDR3 is CASSEVRYEQYF. The CDR3 bases are TGTGCCAGCAGTGAAGTCCGCTACGAGCAGTACTTC.

The rearrangement links TRBV6-5 to TRBJ1-2, with D possibly being TRBD1 (5 bases). The CDR3 contains 15 residues. Trimming pared 2 bases from V and 6 bases from J, leaving 16 bases between. Germline lookup yields CDR1 MNHEY and CDR2 SVGAGI. CDR3 nucleotides: TGTGCCAGCAGTTACCCCGGGAGGGTGGGACATGGCTACACCTTC. This encodes CASSYPGRVGHGYTF.

V is TRBV7-9 and J is TRBJ2-5; D is ambiguous. The V end was cut by 5 bases, the J end by 5 bases, with 18 bases between. The germline V gene has CDR1 SEHNR and CDR2 FQNEAQ (reference sequence). The CDR3 loop spans 15 amino acids. CDR3 in DNA: TGTGCCAGCAGCACCTATGGATTGGGCGGCGAGACCCAGTACTTC. This encodes CASSTYGLGGETQYF.

The rearrangement joins TRBV7-6 to TRBJ2-7, with TRBD1 identical over 10 bases. V dropped 3 bases and J dropped 2; count of bases not matched to a gene: 4. Germline loops: CDR1 SGHVS, CDR2 FNYEAQ. The CDR3 runs to 15 residues. The CDR3 DNA reads TGTGCCAGCAGCTTGCCCGGGACAGGGGCCTACGAGCAGTACTTC. Its translation: CASSLPGTGAYEQYF.

The CDR3 loop is CASSVQSSGANVLTF. CDR3 nucleotides: TGTGCCAGCAGCGTACAGAGCTCTGGGGCCAACGTCCTGACTTTC. The chain carries TRBV9 and TRBJ2-6; D call uncertain. The germline V gene encodes CDR1 SGDLS and CDR2 YYNGEE. This CDR3 region has 15 residues. The ends were cut back, 1 base at V and 0 bases at J, with 5 bases in the middle. The full variable domain, in which reference TRBV9 and TRBJ2-6 provide the parts outside the CDR3, is DSGVTQTPKHLITATGQRVTLRCSPRSGDLSVYWYQQSLDQGLQFLIQYYNGEERAKGNILERFSAQQFPDLHSELNLSSLELGDSALYFCASSVQSSGANVLTFGAGSRLTVL.

With regard to this clone: The identical CDR3 is also encoded by other nucleotide sequences in the sample. The chain is built from TRBV30 and TRBJ1-2; 7 bases match TRBD1. The junction had 3 bases not matched to a gene; V was cut back by 2 bases and J by 3 bases. This CDR3 contains 13 residues. Germline values: CDR1 GTSNPN, CDR2 SVGIG (reference sequence). The CDR3 region is CAWSPGGDYGYTF. In DNA, the CDR3 is TGTGCCTGGAGTCCAGGGGGTGACTATGGCTACACCTTC.

The rearrangement uses TRBV9 and TRBJ1-2; 8 bases are a match to TRBD1. From germline, CDR1 is SGDLS and CDR2 YYNGEE. V dropped 4 bases and J dropped 7; count of bases not matched to a gene: 12. The CDR3 has 15 residues. CDR3 DNA: TGTGCCAGCAGCCAGGCAGGGGGCGCAGAGGGTGGCTACACCTTC. Its protein product is CASSQAGGAEGGYTF.

Points on this clone: In the same sample, other DNA sequences code for this CDR3. V is TRBV6-1 and J is TRBJ1-1, with 8 bases aligning to TRBD1. The CDR3 is made up of 13 amino acids. With V trimmed by 4 bases and J by 4 bases, 2 bases remained unmatched. Germline V CDR1 and CDR2: MNHNS, SASEGT. CDR3 DNA sequence: TGTGCCAGCAGTGCACAGGGGGGCACTGAAGCTTTCTTT. Amino acid sequence: CASSAQGGTEAFF.

V is TRBV5-6 and J is TRBJ2-7; 7 nucleotides agree with TRBD2. This CDR3 has 14 residues. The germline gives CDR1 SGHDT, CDR2 YYEEEE. With V trimmed by 4 bases and J by 2 bases, 6 bases remained unmatched. The CDR3 is CASSPQAGTYEQYF. The CDR3 bases are TGTGCCAGCAGCCCACAAGCGGGAACCTACGAGCAGTACTTC.

As to this clone: Other DNA variants within this sample encode the same CDR3. V and J are TRBV15 and TRBJ1-4; 7 bases map to TRBD1. Looked up from germline, CDR1 is LNHNV and CDR2 is YYDKDF (reference sequence). Trimming removed 5 bases from V and 8 bases from J; junction bases left unmatched: 5. The CDR3 has 13 amino acids. The CDR3 sequence is CATSGNRGEKLFF. DNA of the CDR3: TGTGCCACCAGCGGTAACAGGGGCGAAAAACTGTTTTTT.

This clone was counted a few times. The chain recombines TRBV5-1 with TRBJ2-3; 8 nucleotides line up with TRBD2. This CDR3 comprises 14 residues. Trimming took 5 bases from V and 3 from J; bases not matched to a gene: 5. Germline V gene lookup returns CDR1 SGHRS and CDR2 YFSETQ. DNA for the CDR3: TGCGCCAGCAGGGGGTTAGCGGGAACAGATACGCAGTATTTT. It codes for CASRGLAGTDTQYF.

This sequence joins TRBV2 and TRBJ1-2; maybe TRBD1 (6 bases). The CDR3 covers 13 residues. Germline CDR1 reads SNHLY; CDR2 reads FYNNEI. V lost 3 bases and J lost 4, with 9 bases in between. The CDR3 here is CASSETGLYGYTF. The CDR3 DNA reads TGTGCCAGCAGTGAGACAGGCCTCTATGGCTACACCTTC.